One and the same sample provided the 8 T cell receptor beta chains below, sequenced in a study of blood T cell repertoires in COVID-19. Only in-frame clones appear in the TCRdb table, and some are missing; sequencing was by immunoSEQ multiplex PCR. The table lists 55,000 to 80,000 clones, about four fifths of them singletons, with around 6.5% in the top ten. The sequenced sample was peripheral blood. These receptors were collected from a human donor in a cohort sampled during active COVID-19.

In DNA, the CDR3 is TGTGCCTGGCGACTGGAACGGTTGCCTGGAAACACCATATATTTT. Its translation: CAWRLERLPGNTIYF. V usage is TRBV30 and J usage is TRBJ1-3; D is unresolved. Per the germline V gene, CDR1 is GTSNPN and CDR2 is SVGIG (reference sequence). V lost 5 bases and J lost 2, with 16 bases in between. This CDR3 region has 15 residues.

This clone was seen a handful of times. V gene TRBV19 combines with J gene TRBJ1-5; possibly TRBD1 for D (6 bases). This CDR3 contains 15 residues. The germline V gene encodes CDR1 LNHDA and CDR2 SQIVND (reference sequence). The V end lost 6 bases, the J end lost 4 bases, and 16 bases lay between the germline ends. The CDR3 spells CASRIQGGTNQPQHF. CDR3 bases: TGTGCCAGTAGGATACAGGGAGGGACTAATCAGCCCCAGCATTTT.

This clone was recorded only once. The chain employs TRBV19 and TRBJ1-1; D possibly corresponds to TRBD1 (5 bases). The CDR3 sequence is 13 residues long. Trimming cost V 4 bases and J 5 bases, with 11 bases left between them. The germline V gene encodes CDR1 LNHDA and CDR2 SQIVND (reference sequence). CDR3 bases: TGTGCCAGTAGTACCCAGGGTAGTACTGAAGCTTTCTTT. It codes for CASSTQGSTEAFF.

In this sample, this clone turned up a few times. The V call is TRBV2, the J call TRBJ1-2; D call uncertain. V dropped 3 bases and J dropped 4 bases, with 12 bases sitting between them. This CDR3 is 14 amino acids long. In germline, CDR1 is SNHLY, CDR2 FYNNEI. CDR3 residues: CASSETQVRYGYTF. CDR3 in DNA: TGTGCCAGCAGTGAGACCCAGGTCCGCTATGGCTACACCTTC.

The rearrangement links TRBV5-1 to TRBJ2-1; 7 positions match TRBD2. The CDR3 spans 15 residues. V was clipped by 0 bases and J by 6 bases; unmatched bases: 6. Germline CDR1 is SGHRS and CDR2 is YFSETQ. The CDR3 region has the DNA TGCGCCAGCAGCTTGGAACTAGCGACGGGCAATGAGCAGTTCTTC. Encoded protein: CASSLELATGNEQFF. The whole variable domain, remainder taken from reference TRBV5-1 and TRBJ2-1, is KAGVTQTPRYLIKTRGQQVTLSCSPISGHRSVSWYQQTPGQGLQFLFEYFSETQRNKGNFPGRFSGRQFSNSRSEMNVSTLELGDSALYLCASSLELATGNEQFFGPGTRLTVL.

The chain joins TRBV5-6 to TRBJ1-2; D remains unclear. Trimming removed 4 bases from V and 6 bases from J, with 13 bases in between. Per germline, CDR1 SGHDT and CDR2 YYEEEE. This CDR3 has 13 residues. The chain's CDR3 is CASSLAAGDGYTF. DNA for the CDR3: TGTGCCAGCAGCCTAGCCGCGGGAGATGGCTACACCTTC.

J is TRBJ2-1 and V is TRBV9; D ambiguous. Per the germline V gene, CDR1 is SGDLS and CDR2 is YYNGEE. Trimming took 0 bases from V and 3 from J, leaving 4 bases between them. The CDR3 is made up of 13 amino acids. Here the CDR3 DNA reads TGTGCCAGCAGCGTAGGAGACTACAATGAGCAGTTCTTC. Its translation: CASSVGDYNEQFF.

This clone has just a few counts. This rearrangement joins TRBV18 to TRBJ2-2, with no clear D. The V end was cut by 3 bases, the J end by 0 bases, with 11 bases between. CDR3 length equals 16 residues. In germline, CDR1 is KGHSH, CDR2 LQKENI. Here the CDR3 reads CASSPELLTNTGELFF. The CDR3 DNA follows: TGTGCCAGCTCACCGGAACTACTCACGAACACCGGGGAGCTGTTTTTT.